This TCR beta chain stems from a study of cytotoxic CD8 clonotypes in ibrutinib-treated CLL. The wider study: Partial responses numbered roughly 25 and complete responses 2; after a median about 72 months, roughly 15 stayed remitted and some twelve progressed. Study outcomes and limitations: Before falling back toward baseline at progression, clonality had risen at the time of ibrutinib response. Timing of sampling differed between sustained-remission and progressing patients.

Unmatched junction bases numbered 8, after V lost 5 bases and J lost 5 bases. Germline CDR1 and CDR2: LNHDA and SQIVND (reference sequence). The CDR3 spans 14 residues. TCR beta library input comprised approximately 2 micrograms of genomic DNA from cryopreserved PBMCs. For this clone: Its specificity is not known.

Assay: immunoSEQ multiplex PCR; the TCRdb copy retains only in-frame clones and omits some. Of about 160,000 clones listed, approximately 80% are singletons. Sequences were derived from PBMCs, sampled after 12 months of ibrutinib treatment. This receptor was taken from a human donor with chronic lymphocytic leukemia. V gene TRBV19 combines with J gene TRBJ2-5, with TRBD2 matching over 7 bases. DNA of the CDR3: TGTGCCAGTAGTGTAGGACTAGTCGGGGAGACCCAGTACTTC. It encodes CASSVGLVGETQYF.